Listed below are T cell receptor beta chains from one sample, sequenced in a study of T cells in Graves' hyperthyroidism and ophthalmopathy. TCRdb re-analysed the multiplex PCR reads in MiXCR, keeping a single row per CDR3 protein. The table shows about 99,000 distinct CDR3 sequences, with 47% occurring only once. Sample: blood. These receptors were obtained from a man in his forties with Graves' hyperthyroidism. CDR3s include the opening cysteine and the closing phenylalanine or tryptophan. The D gene is left open where the match is weak. Size values are once, few and many counts, or a class for expanded clones, and some rows have none.

size: many
V: TRBV5-5
D: TRBD1
J: TRBJ2-7
DNA: TGTGCCAGCGGTTACCGGGACAGTTCCTACGAGCAGTACTTC
CDR3: CASGYRDSSYEQYF

size: many
V: TRBV6-4
D: TRBD2
J: TRBJ2-3
DNA: TGTGCCAGCAGTCCTTTAGCGGGGTTAAGCACAGATACGCAGTATTTT
CDR3: CASSPLAGLSTDTQYF

size: NA
V: TRBV7-9
D: NA
J: TRBJ2-2
DNA: TGTGCCTGCAGCTTTGTCCAGGAGGGCACCTGGGAGCTGTTTTTT
CDR3: CACSFVQEGTWELFF

size: NA
V: TRBV5-6
D: TRBD1
J: TRBJ1-1
DNA: TGTGCCAGCAATCTAGCCGGGACAGGGGGCAGTGAAGCTTGCTTT
CDR3: CASNLAGTGGSEACF

size: NA
V: TRBV30
D: NA
J: TRBJ1-6
DNA: TGTGCCTGGAGCTCCGGGCCGAATTCATCCCTCCACTTT
CDR3: CAWSSGPNSSLHF

size: NA
V: TRBV15
D: NA
J: TRBJ2-7
DNA: TGTGCCGCCAGCAGCTTGGGTCCCGAGCAGTACTTC
CDR3: CAASSLGPEQYF

size: NA
V: TRBV11-2
D: NA
J: TRBJ1-3
DNA: TGTGCCAGCTCACCACCGAGCCAGGTTGGAAACACCATATATTTT
CDR3: CASSPPSQVGNTIYF

size: NA
V: TRBV7-2
D: NA
J: TRBJ1-3
DNA: TGTGCCAGCAGCAGGACGACAGCTGGAAACACCATATATTTT
CDR3: CASSRTTAGNTIYF

size: many
V: TRBV20-1
D: NA
J: TRBJ1-5
DNA: TGCAGTGCTAGACCGGGACTGGATTTTTATAGCAATCAGCCCCAGCATTTT
CDR3: CSARPGLDFYSNQPQHF

size: many
V: TRBV19
D: TRBD2
J: TRBJ2-7
DNA: TGTGCCAGTAGTATCTTTGCGGGAGGCGGCGAGCAGTACTTC
CDR3: CASSIFAGGGEQYF

size: many
V: TRBV19
D: NA
J: TRBJ2-3
DNA: TGTGCCAGTAGTCTCGGCTGGACAAGCACAGATACGCAGTATTTT
CDR3: CASSLGWTSTDTQYF

size: NA
V: TRBV20-1
D: NA
J: TRBJ2-5
DNA: TGCAGTGCTAGAGATCAGGGTCCCCAGTACTTC
CDR3: CSARDQGPQYF

size: NA
V: TRBV29-1
D: TRBD1
J: TRBJ2-5
DNA: TGCAGCGTATCGGGACAGGTTGAGACCCAGTACTTC
CDR3: CSVSGQVETQYF

size: many
V: TRBV12-3/TRBV12-4
D: NA
J: TRBJ2-5
DNA: TGTGCCAGCAGCTCCAGGGTCCCCCAAGAGACCCAGTACTTC
CDR3: CASSSRVPQETQYF

size: NA
V: TRBV6-5
D: TRBD2
J: TRBJ2-7
DNA: TGTGCCAGCAGTTACCTGACTAGCGGGAGTCTCAGCTCCTACGAGCAGTACTTC
CDR3: CASSYLTSGSLSSYEQYF

size: many
V: TRBV5-1
D: NA
J: TRBJ2-3
DNA: TGCGCCAGCAGCTTACCTCTCGGGCCCACAGATACGCAGTATTTT
CDR3: CASSLPLGPTDTQYF

size: many
V: TRBV12-3/TRBV12-4
D: NA
J: TRBJ1-2
DNA: TGTGCCAGCAGTTCCCCAGAGTATGGCTACACCTTC
CDR3: CASSSPEYGYTF

size: few
V: TRBV2
D: NA
J: TRBJ1-2
DNA: TGTGCCAGCATACACGGCGGAGAATTGGGCTACGCCTTC
CDR3: CASIHGGELGYAF

size: NA
V: TRBV5-1
D: TRBD1
J: TRBJ2-5
DNA: TGCGCCAGCAGCTTCGGCAGGGGGAGAGTCGGGGAGACCCAGTACTTC
CDR3: CASSFGRGRVGETQYF

size: many
V: TRBV29-1
D: TRBD1
J: TRBJ1-2
DNA: TGCAGCGTACAGGGGGCGGGGAGCTATGGCTACACCTTC
CDR3: CSVQGAGSYGYTF

size: NA
V: TRBV25-1
D: NA
J: TRBJ1-6
DNA: TGTGCCAGCAGGGAACCCCGTGGAAGTTCACCCCTCCACTTT
CDR3: CASREPRGSSPLHF

size: NA
V: TRBV5-6
D: NA
J: TRBJ2-2
DNA: TGTGCCAGCAGCTTCTCTATAGAACAGGGGAGGACCGGGGAGCTGTTTTTT
CDR3: CASSFSIEQGRTGELFF

size: many
V: TRBV11-1
D: NA
J: TRBJ1-3
DNA: TGTGCCAGCAGCCGAGGGGGAGCTTCTGGAAACACCATATATTTT
CDR3: CASSRGGASGNTIYF

size: few
V: TRBV15
D: NA
J: TRBJ2-6
DNA: TGTGCCACCAGCGACCGAGATCGGAGCTCTGGGGCCAACGTCCTGACTTTC
CDR3: CATSDRDRSSGANVLTF

size: NA
V: TRBV19
D: TRBD1
J: TRBJ2-3
DNA: TGTGCCAGTAGTCCGAACACAGGGGGACACACAGATACGCAGTATTTT
CDR3: CASSPNTGGHTDTQYF

size: NA
V: TRBV7-9
D: NA
J: TRBJ1-1
DNA: TGTGCCAGCAGCTCAGTGGTAGGACAGCTGAACACTGAAGCTTTCTTT
CDR3: CASSSVVGQLNTEAFF

size: many
V: TRBV20-1
D: NA
J: TRBJ1-6
DNA: TGCAGTGCTAGACATTATGAAACCCTCCACTTT
CDR3: CSARHYETLHF

size: NA
V: TRBV5-6
D: NA
J: TRBJ2-4
DNA: TGTGCCAGCAGCTTCTCAAACATTCAGTACTTC
CDR3: CASSFSNIQYF

size: medium-sized
V: TRBV25-1
D: NA
J: TRBJ1-6
DNA: TGTGCCAGCAGTGAACAGGAGGGTAAGGCACCCCTCCACTTT
CDR3: CASSEQEGKAPLHF

size: NA
V: TRBV7-9
D: NA
J: TRBJ1-2
DNA: TGTGCCAGCAGCTCGGGCGGGTTCTCTGGAAACACCTTC
CDR3: CASSSGGFSGNTF

size: many
V: TRBV5-8
D: NA
J: TRBJ1-2
DNA: TGTGCCAGCAGCCTGCCTGGGGACGCCTATGGCTACACCTTC
CDR3: CASSLPGDAYGYTF

size: many
V: TRBV4-3
D: NA
J: TRBJ2-7
DNA: TGCGCCAGCAGCCTAAGTGCAGGTCGACCTCCCTACGAGCAGTACTTC
CDR3: CASSLSAGRPPYEQYF

size: many
V: TRBV20-1
D: NA
J: TRBJ1-6
DNA: TGCAGTGCTAGACCACGAGGAGATTCACCCCTCCACTTT
CDR3: CSARPRGDSPLHF

size: NA
V: TRBV20-1
D: TRBD2
J: TRBJ2-7
DNA: TGCAGCGCCGGACTAGCGGGAGGCGATACGCAGTACTTC
CDR3: CSAGLAGGDTQYF

size: NA
V: TRBV2
D: NA
J: TRBJ1-1
DNA: TGTGCCAGCAGTGAGGCAGGGGACACTGAAGCTTTCTTT
CDR3: CASSEAGDTEAFF

size: many
V: TRBV2
D: NA
J: TRBJ2-5
DNA: TGTGCCAGCAGTTTTACAGGGTCGGAGACCCAGTACTTC
CDR3: CASSFTGSETQYF

size: many
V: TRBV12-3/TRBV12-4
D: NA
J: TRBJ1-2
DNA: TGTGCCAGCAGTTTCACCCAAGGAATGGGCTACACCTTC
CDR3: CASSFTQGMGYTF

size: NA
V: TRBV11-2
D: NA
J: TRBJ2-2
DNA: TGTGCCAGCAGCTTTCAGGGGCCGGAGGTGGTCGCCGGGGAGCTGTTTTTT
CDR3: CASSFQGPEVVAGELFF

size: many
V: TRBV28
D: TRBD1
J: TRBJ1-5
DNA: TGTGCCAGCAGCTACGGGACAGTCAATCAGCCCCAGCATTTT
CDR3: CASSYGTVNQPQHF

size: NA
V: TRBV20-1
D: TRBD1
J: TRBJ1-5
DNA: TGCAGTGCAAAGGACAGGGGGCTTGAGACCCAGCATTTT
CDR3: CSAKDRGLETQHF